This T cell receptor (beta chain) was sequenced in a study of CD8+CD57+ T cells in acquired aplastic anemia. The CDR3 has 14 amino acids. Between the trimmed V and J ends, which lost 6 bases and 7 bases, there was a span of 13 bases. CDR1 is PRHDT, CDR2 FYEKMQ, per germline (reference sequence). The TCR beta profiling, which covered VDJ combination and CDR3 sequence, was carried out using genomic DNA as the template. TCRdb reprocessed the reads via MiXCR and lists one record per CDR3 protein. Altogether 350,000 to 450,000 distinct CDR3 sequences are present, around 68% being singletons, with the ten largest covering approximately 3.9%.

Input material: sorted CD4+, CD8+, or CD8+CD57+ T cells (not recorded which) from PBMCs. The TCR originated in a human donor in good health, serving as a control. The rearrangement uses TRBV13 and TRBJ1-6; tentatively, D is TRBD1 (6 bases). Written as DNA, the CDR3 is TGTGCCAGCAGTACAGGGCAGTTGAATTCACCCCTCCACTTT. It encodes CASSTGQLNSPLHF.